Here is one T cell receptor (beta chain) with its context. Its antigen is not identified. These data originate in a study of cytomegalovirus exposure and HLA in healthy donors. Overall study: Both the approximately 120 validation repertoires and the approximately 670 first-cohort repertoires used the same platform, as reported by a later analysis. Broader study findings: Some public TCRs appeared in many individuals, while most sequences were rare. Reportedly, diagnosis of cytomegalovirus status by the classifier showed high specificity and sensitivity.

Libraries were prepared by immunoSEQ multiplex PCR; TCRdb keeps only in-frame clonotypes and omits some of them. This sample has 150,000 or so clones, with around 82% found just once. Sequences were obtained from PBMCs. The sequence derives from a man aged 30 to 39 in good health and CMV-seropositive.

CDR3 nucleotide sequence: TGTGCCATCAGTGCGGGTAGGACAGGCAAAAATCAGCCCCAGCATTTT. Translation: CAISAGRTGKNQPQHF. This chain uses TRBV10-3 with TRBJ1-5, with 7 bases aligning to TRBD1. Losses at the gene ends were 4 bases for V and 4 bases for J; bases not matched to a gene: 10. Looked up from germline, CDR1 is ENHRY and CDR2 is SYGVKD. The CDR3 runs to 16 residues.